The 24 T cell receptor beta chains reported below all come from one sample, sequenced in a study of T cell clonotyping in hematopoietic cell transplantation. This table comes from immunoSEQ multiplex PCR, and its TCRdb copy is limited to in-frame clones, with some not included. This sample carries about 21,000 clones, 90% of them seen once, and the ten largest clones take about 3.7%. Noted time point: recipient sample about 28 days before transplant, after cytoreduction. Sequenced material: peripheral blood mononuclear cells, taken before stem cell transplant. The origin of the receptors is a young man with biphenotypic leukemia. Some clones in this sample may be carry-over from other donors' samples.

The rearrangement uses TRBV11-3 and TRBJ2-1; perhaps TRBD1 as D (5 bases). Per the germline V gene, CDR1 is SGHNT and CDR2 is YENEEA. Trimming removed 2 bases at V and 8 bases at J, with 13 bases between. There are 14 residues in the CDR3. The CDR3 DNA is TGTGCCAGCAGCTTATTAGGGGCTTTCTATGAGCAGTTCTTC. Translation gives CASSLLGAFYEQFF.

The CDR3, as DNA: TGTGCCAGCAGGGGGGATGGTGAAGCTTTCTTT. It yields the protein CASRGDGEAFF. The chain couples TRBV9 to TRBJ1-1, with D possibly matching TRBD1 (5 bases). Germline loops: CDR1 SGDLS, CDR2 YYNGEE. CDR3 size: 11 residues. The V gene lost 5 bases and the J gene lost 7 bases, with 9 bases spanning the gap. The complete variable domain, with remaining parts taken from reference TRBV9 and TRBJ1-1, reads DSGVTQTPKHLITATGQRVTLRCSPRSGDLSVYWYQQSLDQGLQFLIQYYNGEERAKGNILERFSAQQFPDLHSELNLSSLELGDSALYFCASRGDGEAFFGQGTRLTVV.

The chain carries TRBV25-1 and TRBJ1-2; D is uncertain. Germline V CDR1 and CDR2: MGHDK, SYGVNS. Trimming stripped 5 bases from V and 7 bases from J, with 14 bases between. The CDR3 extends over 13 amino acids. CDR3 DNA sequence: TGTGCCAGCAGTCATTCTTACATAGGTGGCTACACCTTC. This codes for CASSHSYIGGYTF.

The chain has TRBV9 and TRBJ2-7; possibly TRBD1 for D (6 bases). Trimming left V 5 bases short and J 1 base short, with 16 bases between. In germline, CDR1 is SGDLS, CDR2 YYNGEE. The CDR3 is 15 amino acids. The CDR3 sequence: CASSSRGVGSYEQYF. The CDR3 DNA sequence: TGTGCCAGCAGTTCCAGGGGAGTAGGGTCCTACGAGCAGTACTTC.

The chain carries TRBV5-4 and TRBJ1-1, with 10 bases lining up with TRBD1. V lost 2 bases, J lost 1 base, and 2 bases stayed unmatched. This CDR3 is 15 amino acids long. The germline CDR1 and CDR2 sequences are SGHNT and YYREEE (reference sequence). The CDR3: CASSLRTGGNTEAFF. The CDR3 DNA follows: TGTGCCAGCAGCTTAAGGACAGGGGGGAACACTGAAGCTTTCTTT.

The chain joins TRBV27 to TRBJ1-5; unclear D gene. The CDR3 runs to 15 residues. V dropped 2 bases and J dropped 7 bases, with 15 bases sitting between them. CDR1 is MNHEY, CDR2 SMNVEV, per germline (reference sequence). Written as DNA, the CDR3 is TGTGCCAGCAGTTTAAGGGTAACGGCTTCGCAGCCCCAGCATTTT. Amino acid sequence: CASSLRVTASQPQHF.

The DNA of the CDR3 is TGTGCCAGCAGTTCGCGAGCGGTCTCCACAGATACGCAGTATTTT. Translated, it gives CASSSRAVSTDTQYF. This chain joins TRBV25-1 and TRBJ2-3; possible D gene TRBD2, 5 bases. The CDR3 consists of 15 residues. Germline V gives CDR1 MGHDK, CDR2 SYGVNS. V lost 5 bases and J 2 bases, leaving 14 bases between the germline ends.

This clone was detected a few times. This chain links TRBV5-8 with TRBJ2-2; 8 nucleotides agree with TRBD1. The CDR3 has 17 amino acids. With 3 bases clipped from V and 0 bases from J, the junction kept 7 bases outside the gene matches. The germline V gene has CDR1 SGHTS and CDR2 YDEGEE. CDR3 residues: CASSWKRQGPNTGELFF. The CDR3 nucleotides are TGTGCCAGCAGCTGGAAACGACAGGGGCCGAACACCGGGGAGCTGTTTTTT.

The genes are TRBV4-1 and TRBJ1-5, with 8 bases aligning to TRBD1. Germline V gives CDR1 MGHRA, CDR2 YSYEKL. V gave up 3 bases and J gave up 6 bases; unmatched junction bases: 10. This CDR3 contains 16 residues. The CDR3 reads CASSHFAPGGGQPQHF. CDR3 DNA: TGCGCCAGCAGCCATTTTGCCCCAGGGGGCGGTCAGCCCCAGCATTTT.

The genes are TRBV30 and TRBJ1-5; a weak D match, TRBD1 (6 bases). V lost 3 bases, J lost 5 bases, and 14 bases lay in between. The germline V gene encodes CDR1 GTSNPN and CDR2 SVGIG (reference sequence). This CDR3 is 14 amino acids long. CDR3 protein: CAWRVGAGDQPQHF. The CDR3 DNA follows: TGTGCCTGGAGAGTAGGGGCAGGGGATCAGCCCCAGCATTTT.

This chain links TRBV27 with TRBJ2-7, with D possibly TRBD2 on 6 matching bases. V was trimmed by 4 bases and J by 3 bases, leaving 10 bases between them. The CDR3 runs 13 residues. Germline lookup yields CDR1 MNHEY and CDR2 SMNVEV (reference sequence). CDR3 sequence: CASSWRGNYEQYF. For the CDR3, the DNA is TGTGCCAGCAGTTGGCGGGGAAACTACGAGCAGTACTTC.

The chain combines TRBV19 with TRBJ1-5, with D perhaps matching TRBD1 (6 bases). Germline CDR1 and CDR2: LNHDA and SQIVND (reference sequence). V was cut by 4 bases and J by 2 bases, with 12 bases left in between. This CDR3 region has 15 residues. The CDR3 protein is CASSKTGNGNQPQHF. CDR3 in DNA: TGTGCCAGTAGTAAGACAGGTAACGGCAATCAGCCCCAGCATTTT.

This clone was seen only once. The DNA of the CDR3 is TGTGCCACCAGGTGGGGGCAGGAGGGAACTGAAGCTTTCTTT. It specifies CATRWGQEGTEAFF. The genes are TRBV27 and TRBJ1-1, with D possibly being TRBD1 (6 bases). This CDR3 region has 14 residues. Germline lookup yields CDR1 MNHEY and CDR2 SMNVEV (reference sequence). Trimming removed 10 bases at V and 5 bases at J, with 20 bases between.

This chain joins TRBV5-1 and TRBJ2-7; TRBD2 matches at 13 bases. Germline assignment: CDR1 SGHRS and CDR2 YFSETQ. V dropped 3 bases and J dropped 2; count of bases not matched to a gene: 2. The CDR3 loop spans 15 amino acids. The CDR3 DNA reads as TGCGCCAGCAGCTGGGGACTAGCGGGAACCTACGAGCAGTACTTC. It specifies CASSWGLAGTYEQYF. The full variable domain, completed using reference TRBV5-1 and TRBJ2-7, is KAGVTQTPRYLIKTRGQQVTLSCSPISGHRSVSWYQQTPGQGLQFLFEYFSETQRNKGNFPGRFSGRQFSNSRSEMNVSTLELGDSALYLCASSWGLAGTYEQYFGPGTRLTVT.

The V and J genes are TRBV5-1 and TRBJ2-7; 11 positions match TRBD2. The CDR3 runs to 15 residues. Trimming at V came to 2 bases and at J to 7 bases, leaving 8 bases not matched to a gene. Germline V gene sequence: CDR1 SGHRS, CDR2 YFSETQ. The CDR3 region has the DNA TGCGCCAGCAGCTTCGGGCTAGCGGGGGGTTTGGAGCAGTACTTC. This gives the protein CASSFGLAGGLEQYF.

V and J are TRBV4-3 and TRBJ2-5; 8 bases are shared with TRBD2. V gave up 0 bases and J gave up 2 bases; unmatched junction bases: 11. From germline, CDR1 is LGHNA and CDR2 YSLEER. CDR3 length: 18 amino acids. The CDR3 DNA sequence: TGCGCCAGCAGCCAAGATCAGGTTAGCGGGATGAAACAAGAGACCCAGTACTTC. It codes for CASSQDQVSGMKQETQYF.

CDR3 in amino acids: CASSLYDTEAFF. The CDR3 nucleotides read TGTGCCAGCAGCTTGTATGACACTGAAGCTTTCTTT. The chain carries TRBV7-9 and TRBJ1-1, with unresolved D. Germline V CDR1 and CDR2: SEHNR, FQNEAQ (reference sequence). V lost 3 bases and J lost 3, with 5 bases in between. The CDR3 spans 12 residues.

The V gene is TRBV6-5, the J gene TRBJ1-5, with 9 bases fitting TRBD1. Germline V gene data show CDR1 as MNHEY and CDR2 as SVGAGI. J lost 4 bases, V lost 4 bases, and 5 bases had no gene match. This CDR3 spans 15 amino acids. The CDR3 nucleotides read TGTGCCAGCAGTTTGGACAGGGGTGGTAATCAGCCCCAGCATTTT. It yields the protein CASSLDRGGNQPQHF.

The rearrangement uses TRBV6-1 and TRBJ1-2; 7 positions agree with TRBD1. The junction had 0 bases not matched to a gene; V was cut back by 6 bases and J by 2 bases. CDR1 is MNHNS, CDR2 SASEGT, per germline. The CDR3 covers 12 residues. This CDR3 reads CASRTGNYGYTF. Written as DNA, the CDR3 is TGTGCCAGCAGGACAGGGAACTATGGCTACACCTTC.

The genes are TRBV6-1 and TRBJ2-1; D gene ambiguous. The V gene's germline CDR1 is MNHNS and CDR2 SASEGT. The CDR3 extends over 10 amino acids. The ends were cut back, 11 bases at V and 5 bases at J, with 7 bases in the middle. The CDR3 bases are TGTGCCTCCAGCCACAATGAGCAGTTCTTC. Encoded protein: CASSHNEQFF.

The chain carries TRBV4-1 and TRBJ2-5, with D perhaps given as TRBD1 or TRBD2 (6 bases each). The CDR3 covers 17 residues. Germline CDR1 is MGHRA and CDR2 is YSYEKL. V gave up 0 bases and J gave up 5 bases, with 19 bases separating them. The CDR3 DNA reads as TGCGCCAGCAGCCAAGAAGCTGGGGTCCTGGGGGGCGAGACCCAGTACTTC. Translation gives CASSQEAGVLGGETQYF.

This clone showed up just once. This sequence joins TRBV2 and TRBJ2-7, with D possibly matching TRBD1 (6 bases). The CDR3 extends over 15 amino acids. Trimming removed 10 bases at V and 3 bases at J, with 22 bases between. Germline CDR1 is SNHLY and CDR2 is FYNNEI. The CDR3 region has the DNA TGTGCCATACGAGTCACAGGGAAAGGGGACTACGAGCAGTACTTC. Protein product: CAIRVTGKGDYEQYF.

The chain joins TRBV19 to TRBJ1-2; D might be TRBD1 (6 bases). Trimming removed 1 base at V and 2 bases at J, with 20 bases between. Germline V gene sequence: CDR1 LNHDA, CDR2 SQIVND (reference sequence). CDR3 length: 18 amino acids. As DNA, the CDR3 is TGTGCCAGTAGTATAGTATTCGCGGGGCACAGGGCGAACTATGGCTACACCTTC. It translates to CASSIVFAGHRANYGYTF.

This chain links TRBV5-4 with TRBJ2-7; 8 bases align to TRBD2. The CDR3 sequence is 16 residues long. The germline V gene encodes CDR1 SGHNT and CDR2 YYREEE (reference sequence). Trimming took 0 bases from V and 4 from J; bases not matched to a gene: 9. The CDR3: CASSLDLAGLGYEQYF. In DNA form, the CDR3 reads TGTGCCAGCAGCTTGGACCTAGCGGGTTTGGGGTACGAGCAGTACTTC.